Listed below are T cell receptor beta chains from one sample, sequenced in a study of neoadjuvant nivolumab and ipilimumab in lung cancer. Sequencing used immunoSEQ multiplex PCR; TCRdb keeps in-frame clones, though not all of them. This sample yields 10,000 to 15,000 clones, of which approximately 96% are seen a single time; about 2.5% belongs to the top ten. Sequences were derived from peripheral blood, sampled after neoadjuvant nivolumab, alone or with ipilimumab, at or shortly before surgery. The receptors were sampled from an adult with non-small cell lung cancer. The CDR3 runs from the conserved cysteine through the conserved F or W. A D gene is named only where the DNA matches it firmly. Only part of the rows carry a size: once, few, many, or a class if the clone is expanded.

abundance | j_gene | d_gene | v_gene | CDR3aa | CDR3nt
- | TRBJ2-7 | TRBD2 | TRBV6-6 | CASNRLADEQYF | TGTGCCAGCAATCGACTAGCGGACGAGCAGTACTTC
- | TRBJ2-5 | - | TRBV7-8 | CASSEGGIETQYF | TGTGCCAGCAGCGAGGGAGGAATAGAGACCCAGTACTTC
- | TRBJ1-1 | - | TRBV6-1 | CASSEGPNTEAFF | TGTGCCAGCAGTGAAGGTCCCAACACTGAAGCTTTCTTT
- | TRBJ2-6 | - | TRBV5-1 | CASSFRGAQGANVLTF | TGCGCCAGCAGCTTTCGGGGGGCGCAAGGGGCCAACGTCCTGACTTTC
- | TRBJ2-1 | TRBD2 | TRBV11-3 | CASSGSGGSFDNEQFF | TGTGCCAGCAGCGGTAGTGGCGGGAGTTTCGACAATGAGCAGTTCTTC
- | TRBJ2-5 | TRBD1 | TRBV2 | CARDQPGQQETQYF | TGTGCCAGGGACCAACCGGGACAGCAAGAGACCCAGTACTTC
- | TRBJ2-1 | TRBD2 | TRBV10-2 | CASNAGLAGGYEQFF | TGCGCCAGCAACGCGGGACTAGCGGGAGGGTATGAGCAGTTCTTC
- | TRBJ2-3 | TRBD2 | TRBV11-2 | CAVRRLAGKDTQYF | TGTGCCGTTCGAAGACTAGCGGGGAAAGATACGCAGTATTTT
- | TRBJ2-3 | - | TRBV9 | CASSVAPTDTQYF | TGTGCCAGCAGCGTAGCTCCCACAGATACGCAGTATTTT
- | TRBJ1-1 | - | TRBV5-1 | CASSLEEGMNTEAFF | TGCGCCAGCAGCTTGGAGGAAGGAATGAACACTGAAGCTTTCTTT
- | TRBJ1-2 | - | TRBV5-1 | CASSFDGTESYGYTF | TGCGCCAGCAGCTTTGATGGGACGGAAAGCTATGGCTACACCTTC
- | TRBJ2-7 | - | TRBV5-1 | CASSLEAVSYEQYF | TGCGCCAGCAGCTTGGAGGCAGTATCCTACGAGCAGTACTTC
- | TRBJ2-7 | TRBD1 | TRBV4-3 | CASSQELGQGSYEQYF | TGCGCCAGCAGCCAAGAACTCGGACAGGGGTCCTACGAGCAGTACTTC
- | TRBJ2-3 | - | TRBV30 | CAWSGTGADTQYF | TGTGCCTGGAGTGGAACGGGCGCAGATACGCAGTATTTT
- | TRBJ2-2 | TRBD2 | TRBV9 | CASSGLSGTNTGELFF | TGTGCCAGCAGCGGCCTTAGCGGGACGAACACCGGGGAGCTGTTTTTT
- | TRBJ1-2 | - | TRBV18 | CASSPRETDGYTF | TGTGCCAGCTCACCACGGGAGACAGATGGCTACACCTTC
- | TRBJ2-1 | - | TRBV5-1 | CASSLLAATLNEQFF | TGCGCCAGCAGCTTGTTAGCGGCGACCTTAAATGAGCAGTTCTTC
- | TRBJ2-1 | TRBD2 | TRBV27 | CASTGYGLAGGGSYNEQFF | TGTGCCAGCACTGGATATGGACTAGCGGGAGGTGGGTCCTACAATGAGCAGTTCTTC
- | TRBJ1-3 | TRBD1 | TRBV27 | CASSPTGGADTIYF | TGTGCCAGCAGTCCGACAGGGGGCGCGGACACCATATATTTT
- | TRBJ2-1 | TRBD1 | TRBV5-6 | CASSLGLGTGGGDEQFF | TGTGCCAGCAGCTTGGGTCTAGGGACAGGGGGCGGGGATGAGCAGTTCTTC
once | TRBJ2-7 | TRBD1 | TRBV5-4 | CASSFGQVSYEQYF | TGTGCCAGCAGCTTTGGACAGGTTTCCTACGAGCAGTACTTC
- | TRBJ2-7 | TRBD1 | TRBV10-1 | CASGSPGQGKDSSYEQYF | TGCGCCAGCGGGTCACCGGGACAGGGAAAGGATAGCTCCTACGAGCAGTACTTC
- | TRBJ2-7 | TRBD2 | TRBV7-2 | CASSLSPGLAGNEQYF | TGTGCCAGCAGCTTGAGCCCGGGACTAGCGGGAAACGAGCAGTACTTC
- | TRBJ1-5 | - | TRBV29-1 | CSVEVGGGGNQPQHF | TGCAGCGTTGAAGTGGGAGGGGGAGGCAATCAGCCCCAGCATTTT
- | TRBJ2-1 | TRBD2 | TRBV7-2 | CASSLAGLAGGPHEQFF | TGTGCCAGCAGCTTAGCCGGACTAGCGGGAGGGCCACATGAGCAGTTCTTC
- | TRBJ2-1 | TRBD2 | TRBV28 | CASRTSGSSYNEQFF | TGTGCCAGCAGGACTAGCGGAAGCTCCTACAATGAGCAGTTCTTC
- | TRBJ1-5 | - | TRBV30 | CAWSPGLDQPQHF | TGTGCCTGGAGCCCAGGGTTAGATCAGCCCCAGCATTTT
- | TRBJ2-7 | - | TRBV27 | CASTPVGGSYEQYF | TGTGCCAGCACGCCCGTCGGAGGCTCCTACGAGCAGTACTTC
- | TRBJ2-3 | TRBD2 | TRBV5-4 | CASSPRTSGRATDTQYF | TGTGCCAGCAGCCCCCGGACTAGCGGGAGGGCCACAGATACGCAGTATTTT
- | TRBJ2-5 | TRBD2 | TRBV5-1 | CASSRLAGGIETQYF | TGCGCCAGCAGCAGACTAGCGGGAGGGATAGAGACCCAGTACTTC
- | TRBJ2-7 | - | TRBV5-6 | CASSLGYEQYF | TGTGCCAGCAGCTTGGGCTACGAGCAGTACTTC
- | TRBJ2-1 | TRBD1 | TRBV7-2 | CASSLTGGQLKQFF | TGTGCCAGCAGTCTCACAGGGGGCCAGTTGAAGCAGTTCTTC
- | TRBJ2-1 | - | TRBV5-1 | CASSLVAGSSYNEQFF | TGCGCCAGCAGCTTGGTGGCGGGGAGCTCCTACAATGAGCAGTTCTTC
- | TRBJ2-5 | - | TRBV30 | CAWSVQVAQYF | TGTGCCTGGAGTGTACAAGTTGCCCAGTACTTC
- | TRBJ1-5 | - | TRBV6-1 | CASKFEQPQHF | TGTGCCAGCAAGTTTGAGCAGCCCCAGCATTTT